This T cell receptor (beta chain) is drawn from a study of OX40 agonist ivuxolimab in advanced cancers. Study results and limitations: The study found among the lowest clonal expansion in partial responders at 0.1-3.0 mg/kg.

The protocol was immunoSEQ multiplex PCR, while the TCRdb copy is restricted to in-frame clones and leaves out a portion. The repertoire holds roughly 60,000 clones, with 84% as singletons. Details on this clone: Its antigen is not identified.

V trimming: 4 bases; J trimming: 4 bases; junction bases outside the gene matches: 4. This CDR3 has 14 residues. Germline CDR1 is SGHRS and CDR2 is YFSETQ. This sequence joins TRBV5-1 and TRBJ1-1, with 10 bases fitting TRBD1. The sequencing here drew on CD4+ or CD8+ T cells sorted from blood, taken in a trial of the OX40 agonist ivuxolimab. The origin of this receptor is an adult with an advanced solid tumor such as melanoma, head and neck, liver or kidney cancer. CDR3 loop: CASSAGTGVTEAFF. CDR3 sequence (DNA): TGCGCCAGCAGCGCCGGGACAGGGGTCACTGAAGCTTTCTTT.